This entry lists 14 T cell receptor beta chains sequenced from one sample in a study of cytomegalovirus exposure and HLA in healthy donors. Amplification used 60 Vbeta primers and 13 Jbeta primers. Only in-frame clones appear in the TCRdb table, and some are missing; sequencing was by immunoSEQ multiplex PCR. The data hold approximately 130,000 clones, with about two thirds observed a single time. The source material was PBMCs. The source is a woman in her sixties in good health and CMV-seropositive.

In this sample, this clone turned up a few times. The rearrangement uses TRBV19 and TRBJ2-7, with D perhaps matching TRBD2 (5 bases). Looked up from germline, CDR1 is LNHDA and CDR2 is SQIVND (reference sequence). V lost 3 bases to trimming and J lost 6 bases, with 18 bases between them. The CDR3 sequence is 15 residues long. CDR3 nucleotides: TGTGCCAGTAGTATTTCAAAACCCCGGGCGGGCGAGCAGTACTTC. This codes for CASSISKPRAGEQYF.

This chain joins TRBV25-1 and TRBJ2-7; TRBD2 matches 8 bases. After removal of 8 bases from V and 1 base from J, the junction contained 10 bases not matched to a gene. CDR3 length equals 15 residues. The germline gives CDR1 MGHDK, CDR2 SYGVNS. CDR3 amino acids: CASSGSGGLSYEQYF. The CDR3 DNA sequence: TGTGCCAGCTCCGGATCGGGGGGGTTGTCCTACGAGCAGTACTTC.

V is TRBV15 and J is TRBJ2-1, with D possibly matching TRBD1 (6 bases). CDR1 is LNHNV and CDR2 is YYDKDF in the germline V gene (reference sequence). Trimming removed 2 bases at V and 5 bases at J, with 13 bases between. The CDR3 spans 15 residues. CDR3 nucleotide sequence: TGTGCCACCAGCAGACCCCCGGACAGAAACAATGAGCAGTTCTTC. Its translation is CATSRPPDRNNEQFF. The full variable domain, completed using reference TRBV15 and TRBJ2-1, is DAMVIQNPRYQVTQFGKPVTLSCSQTLNHNVMYWYQQKSSQAPKLLFHYYDKDFNNEADTPDNFQSRRPNTSFCFLDIRSPGLGDTAMYLCATSRPPDRNNEQFFGPGTRLTVL.

The chain combines TRBV9 with TRBJ2-7; D may be TRBD1 (6 bases). The germline V gene encodes CDR1 SGDLS and CDR2 YYNGEE. Trimming removed 1 base from V and 3 bases from J, with 11 bases in between. CDR3 length equals 14 residues. The CDR3 coding sequence is TGTGCCAGCAGCGTAAGTCAGGGGTTCTACGAGCAGTACTTC. This encodes CASSVSQGFYEQYF.

V gene TRBV9 combines with J gene TRBJ2-1; the match to TRBD2 covers 9 bases. This CDR3 region has 17 residues. The V segment lost 0 bases and the J segment 7 bases; nucleotides outside the gene matches: 11. Germline V gene data show CDR1 as SGDLS and CDR2 as YYNGEE. The CDR3 spells CASSVAEETSGRNEQFF. The CDR3 bases are TGTGCCAGCAGCGTAGCTGAAGAGACTAGCGGCAGGAATGAGCAGTTCTTC. The variable domain in full, with the rest retrieved from reference TRBV9 and TRBJ2-1, is DSGVTQTPKHLITATGQRVTLRCSPRSGDLSVYWYQQSLDQGLQFLIQYYNGEERAKGNILERFSAQQFPDLHSELNLSSLELGDSALYFCASSVAEETSGRNEQFFGPGTRLTVL.

To note about this clone: The junction departs from the called germline gene at one end, perhaps through a read error. This chain joins TRBV7-9 and TRBJ1-6; weak D call: TRBD1 (5 bases). Germline assignment: CDR1 SEHNR and CDR2 FQNEAQ (reference sequence). The CDR3 extends over 14 amino acids. CDR3 in DNA: TGTTCCAGCAGCACCAGGGAATTGGTACCACCCCTCCACTTT. Translation: CSSSTRELVPPLHF.

This chain joins TRBV10-1 and TRBJ1-1; 8 positions match TRBD1. Trimming at V came to 5 bases and at J to 3 bases, leaving 2 bases not matched to a gene. The CDR3 has 13 amino acids. Germline values: CDR1 WNHNN, CDR2 SYGVQD (reference sequence). The CDR3 here is CASSLGQDTEAFF. DNA of the CDR3: TGCGCCAGCAGTCTGGGACAGGACACTGAAGCTTTCTTT.

The chain recombines TRBV5-1 with TRBJ1-6, with D perhaps TRBD1 (5 bases). The CDR3 covers 15 residues. Trimming stripped 5 bases from V and 10 bases from J, with 19 bases between. Per germline, CDR1 SGHRS and CDR2 YFSETQ. The DNA for the CDR3 is TGCGCCAGCAGGGACTCGGGGGTCGTTGGGTCACCCCTCCACTTT. It yields the protein CASRDSGVVGSPLHF. The full variable domain, rest sourced from reference TRBV5-1 and TRBJ1-6, is KAGVTQTPRYLIKTRGQQVTLSCSPISGHRSVSWYQQTPGQGLQFLFEYFSETQRNKGNFPGRFSGRQFSNSRSEMNVSTLELGDSALYLCASRDSGVVGSPLHFGNGTRLTVT.

A single count supports this clone. This sequence joins TRBV5-8 and TRBJ2-5, with 8 bases matching TRBD1. The J call is in doubt because the DNA end fits TRBJ2-7 better. Germline V gene lookup returns CDR1 SGHTS and CDR2 YDEGEE. The CDR3 length is 13 residues. In DNA, the CDR3 is TGTGCCAGCAGATCGACAGGGGAAGACGAGCAGTACTTC. Translation gives CASRSTGEDEQYF.

The J gene is TRBJ1-2, the V gene TRBV5-1, with TRBD1 as a possible D gene (6 bases). CDR1 is SGHRS and CDR2 is YFSETQ in the germline V gene. The CDR3 covers 14 residues. Trimming took off 3 bases at V and 5 bases at J, with 14 bases between the two ends. The CDR3 region is CASSYEGTIYGYTF. The CDR3 DNA reads TGCGCCAGCAGCTACGAAGGGACAATATATGGCTACACCTTC.

The chain has TRBV5-1 and TRBJ1-2; tentative D call: TRBD1 (6 bases). Per germline, CDR1 SGHRS and CDR2 YFSETQ. The V end lost 2 bases, the J end lost 2 bases, and 13 bases lay between the germline ends. This CDR3 is built from 15 residues. CDR3 DNA sequence: TGCGCCAGCAGCTTTACAACAGGGCCCAACTATGGCTACACCTTC. Translated: CASSFTTGPNYGYTF.

This chain connects TRBV10-3 to TRBJ2-1, with 10 bases fitting TRBD1. The CDR3 length is 15 residues. V gave up 5 bases and J gave up 6 bases; unmatched junction bases: 7. From germline, CDR1 is ENHRY and CDR2 SYGVKD. The CDR3: CAISNGTGVGNEQFF. The DNA of the CDR3 is TGTGCCATCAGTAACGGGACAGGGGTAGGCAATGAGCAGTTCTTC.

The chain links TRBV21-1 to TRBJ1-1. TRBV21-1 is deemed a pseudogene. The CDR3 length is 15 residues. The CDR3 sequence is CASSSSDFYPTEAFF. In DNA, the CDR3 is TGTGCCAGCAGCAGCAGCGACTTCTACCCCACTGAAGCTTTCTTT.

The rearrangement links TRBV25-1 to TRBJ1-2, with D tentatively TRBD1 (6 bases). Trimming took off 2 bases at V and 4 bases at J, with 20 bases between the two ends. The V gene's germline CDR1 is MGHDK and CDR2 SYGVNS. This CDR3 is built from 17 residues. CDR3 sequence (DNA): TGTGCCAGCAGTGAAACGGGGGGGGCCCGGGCCCCCTATGGCTACACCTTC. Translating it yields CASSETGGARAPYGYTF.